A single sample is the source of the 8 T cell receptor beta chains below, sequenced in a study of human T cells and chemical hapten exposure (dated by TCRdb to the early 2020s). This specimen's time point label, interpreted: patch test 2, 6 weeks after DPC sensitization. The intended sense of this specimen's treatment or condition label: therapeutic diphenylcyclopropenone sensitization with weekly scalp DPC. The method behind the library was RACE. The sequencer listed for this sample is NextSeq 500. TCRdb passed the public sequencing reads through fastp at Q25 and MiXCR, retaining productive beta sequences. Rows with one shared CDR3 protein collapse into an entry with the most common genes and DNA. This sample comprises approximately 350,000 distinct CDR3 sequences, under 6.5% of them detected only once. The ten largest account for 5% to 6% of the sample. The specimen comprised whole blood, sampled in connection with sensitization to the hapten diphenylcyclopropenone (DPC). These receptors were obtained from a young woman with alopecia areata. Some clones in this sample may be carry-over from other donors' samples.

This clonotype was detected only a few times. This chain uses TRBV4-3 with TRBJ2-1, with D hard to call. V lost 1 base and J 4 bases, leaving 11 bases between the germline ends. Germline V gene sequence: CDR1 LGHNA, CDR2 YSLEER. This CDR3 comprises 15 residues. The CDR3 reads CASSQGVGSYNEQFF. The DNA of the CDR3 is TGCGCCAGCAGCCAAGGTGTAGGGTCTTACAATGAGCAGTTCTTC.

V gene TRBV10-3 combines with J gene TRBJ1-5, with 7 bases identical to TRBD1. This CDR3 has 14 amino acids. CDR1 is ENHRY and CDR2 is SYGVKD in the germline V gene. Losses at the gene ends were 4 bases for V and 4 bases for J; bases not matched to a gene: 4. The CDR3 bases are TGTGCCATCAGTGGACAGGGTCCTAATCAGCCCCAGCATTTT. Its translation: CAISGQGPNQPQHF.

The CDR3 region is CASSYSQDTDTQYF. Written as DNA, the CDR3 is TGTGCCAGCAGTTACTCGCAAGACACAGATACGCAGTATTTT. The chain is built from TRBV6-5 and TRBJ2-3; D not certain. Trimming took 0 bases from V and 2 from J, leaving 6 bases between them. CDR1 and CDR2 (germline): MNHEY, SVGAGI. The CDR3 sequence is 14 residues long.

V is TRBV5-6 and J is TRBJ2-7, with D unresolved. The CDR3 loop spans 12 amino acids. Germline V gene data show CDR1 as SGHDT and CDR2 as YYEEEE. V was clipped by 3 bases and J by 3 bases, with 7 bases between them. Written as DNA, the CDR3 is TGTGCCAGCAGCTCCAGGTTCTACGAGCAGTACTTC. Encoded protein: CASSSRFYEQYF. The full variable domain, with the rest looked up from reference TRBV5-6 and TRBJ2-7, is DAGVTQSPTHLIKTRGQQVTLRCSPKSGHDTVSWYQQALGQGPQFIFQYYEEEERQRGNFPDRFSGHQFPNYSSELNVNALLLGDSALYLCASSSRFYEQYFGPGTRLTVT.

This clonotype was seen repeatedly, ten times or more. The chain is built from TRBV4-3 and TRBJ1-5; 7 bases are a match to TRBD1. CDR1 and CDR2 (germline): LGHNA, YSLEER. The CDR3 contains 14 residues. Losses at the gene ends were 5 bases for V and 4 bases for J; bases not matched to a gene: 5. The DNA for the CDR3 is TGCGCCAGCAGCTCCCGACAGGGTAATCAGCCCCAGCATTTT. It translates to CASSSRQGNQPQHF.

The chain links TRBV7-8 to TRBJ2-3; 9 bases match TRBD2. The CDR3 covers 16 residues. The trim removed 5 bases at V and 3 bases at J, leaving 9 bases unmatched. Germline V gene lookup returns CDR1 SGHVS and CDR2 FQNEAQ. The CDR3 reads CASSVSAGGRTDTQYF. CDR3 DNA: TGTGCCAGCAGCGTTTCGGCGGGGGGGCGAACAGATACGCAGTATTTT.

The rearrangement links TRBV10-3 to TRBJ2-5; D is undetermined. This CDR3 is built from 13 residues. In germline, CDR1 is ENHRY, CDR2 SYGVKD. V lost 10 bases and J lost 1, with 13 bases in between. This chain's CDR3 is CATQVEFQETQYF. The CDR3 DNA follows: TGTGCCACCCAGGTAGAGTTCCAAGAGACCCAGTACTTC.

The V and J genes are TRBV27 and TRBJ2-4; possibly TRBD1 for D (5 bases). Germline V gene sequence: CDR1 MNHEY, CDR2 SMNVEV (reference sequence). This CDR3 has 15 amino acids. With 4 bases removed from V and 1 base from J, the gap between germline ends came to 11 bases. DNA of the CDR3: TGTGCCAGCAGTTCCCCAGGGATCGCCAAAAACATTCAGTACTTC. Translating gives CASSSPGIAKNIQYF.